This is a list of T cell receptor beta chains from one sample in a study of identical twins. One entry per CDR3 protein results from TCRdb running MiXCR on the 5' RACE reads. The table includes approximately 220,000 distinct CDR3 sequences, around a tenth detected once. Material for sequencing was memory (CD45RO+) T cells sorted from blood. These receptors were taken from a woman aged 18-30 years in good health. The CDR3 runs from the conserved cysteine through the conserved F or W. The order of the fields is J gene, V gene, clone size, D gene, CDR3 protein, CDR3 DNA. D genes are given only for firm matches. Not all rows give a size; the values are once, few, many and, for expanded clones, a class.

TRBJ2-1 | TRBV5-8 | many | TRBD1 | CASRPWEGTGDNNEQFF | TGTGCCAGCAGGCCTTGGGAGGGGACAGGGGATAACAATGAGCAGTTCTTC
TRBJ2-1 | TRBV20-1 | few | TRBD2 | CSATIAGRDNEQFF | TGCAGTGCTACAATAGCGGGAAGGGACAATGAGCAGTTCTTC
TRBJ1-1 | TRBV20-1 | many | . | CSARGQLNTEAFF | TGCAGTGCTAGAGGGCAGTTGAACACTGAAGCTTTCTTT
TRBJ2-5 | TRBV9 | few | . | CASSPGHGGETQYF | TGTGCCAGCAGCCCCGGTCATGGGGGGGAGACCCAGTACTTC
TRBJ2-2 | TRBV7-2 | many | . | CASSPHSVPGELFF | TGTGCCAGCAGCCCCCACTCGGTACCCGGGGAGCTGTTTTTT
TRBJ2-3 | TRBV7-2 | . | TRBD2 | CASSFRTSGGDTQYF | TGTGCCAGCAGCTTCCGGACTAGCGGGGGAGATACGCAGTATTTT
TRBJ1-1 | TRBV6-1 | few | TRBD1 | CASSGTGREAEAFF | TGTGCCAGCAGCGGGACAGGGAGGGAGGCTGAAGCTTTCTTT
TRBJ1-1 | TRBV5-1 | few | TRBD1 | CASSLGTGGADTEAFF | TGCGCCAGCAGCCTCGGGACAGGGGGCGCGGACACTGAAGCTTTCTTT
TRBJ1-1 | TRBV6-1 | many | . | CATFHYGGAKTEAFF | TGTGCCACCTTTCATTACGGTGGGGCAAAGACTGAAGCTTTCTTT
TRBJ1-2 | TRBV7-9 | many | . | CASSLEGVHGYTF | TGTGCCAGCAGCTTGGAGGGGGTGCACGGCTACACCTTC
TRBJ1-2 | TRBV4-2 | few | TRBD1 | CASSQDLQGANYGYTF | TGTGCCAGCAGCCAAGATTTACAGGGGGCTAACTATGGCTACACCTTC
TRBJ1-4 | TRBV29-1 | . | TRBD1 | CSATQGAGGTFF | TGCAGCGCCACCCAGGGGGCGGGTGGTACGTTTTTT